The 8 T cell receptor beta chains in this list originate from one sample, sequenced in a study of T cell responses to AZD1222 COVID-19 vaccine. Libraries were prepared by immunoSEQ multiplex PCR; TCRdb keeps only in-frame clonotypes and omits some of them. Of some 120,000 clones in the sample, 88% were seen once. The source was peripheral blood, collected on day 0 of AZD1222 vaccination. Receptors were obtained from an adult in good health.

The CDR3 nucleotides are TGTGCCAGCAGAGGGGGACAGGGGGCATTGGACTATGGCTACACCTTC. Residues: CASRGGQGALDYGYTF. The chain combines TRBV6-6 with TRBJ1-2; 12 positions match TRBD1. The germline gives CDR1 MNHNY, CDR2 SVGAGI (reference sequence). This CDR3 contains 16 residues. The trim removed 6 bases at V and 3 bases at J, leaving 8 bases unmatched.

The gene calls are TRBV24-1 and TRBJ2-5, with D unresolved. V gave up 5 bases and J gave up 4 bases, with 10 bases separating them. Per germline, CDR1 KGHDR and CDR2 SFDVKD. The CDR3 is made up of 13 amino acids. CDR3 sequence: CATSAPNPETQYF. The CDR3, as DNA: TGTGCCACCAGTGCGCCCAACCCAGAGACCCAGTACTTC.

J is TRBJ1-5 and V is TRBV6-5, with 9 bases lining up with TRBD1. This CDR3 is 16 amino acids long. V shed 0 bases, J shed 5 bases, and the junction held 5 bases outside the gene matches. Germline CDR1 MNHEY, CDR2 SVGAGI. The CDR3 DNA sequence: TGTGCCAGCAGTTACTCCGCGGGACAGGGTGATCAGCCCCAGCATTTT. This codes for CASSYSAGQGDQPQHF.

The CDR3 DNA sequence: TGTGCCAGCAACCCTAGCGGGAGAGGGAATGAGCAGTTCTTC. It specifies CASNPSGRGNEQFF. The chain links TRBV27 to TRBJ2-1; TRBD2 aligns across 10 bases. The CDR3 sequence is 14 residues long. With V trimmed by 7 bases and J by 7 bases, 7 bases remained unmatched. Germline-derived CDR1 and CDR2 are MNHEY and SMNVEV (reference sequence).

The J gene is TRBJ1-1, the V gene TRBV19; no firm D call. Germline CDR1 reads LNHDA; CDR2 reads SQIVND (reference sequence). The CDR3 runs 15 residues. Trimming took 6 bases from V and 7 from J, leaving 21 bases between them. Written as DNA, the CDR3 is TGTGCCAGTAGAGAAATGAAGGGCGGGAGGAATGAAGCTTTCTTT. Residues: CASREMKGGRNEAFF.

This chain links TRBV2 with TRBJ1-6, with a tentative D call TRBD1 (5 bases). The CDR3 totals 15 residues. V was pared by 3 bases and J by 7 bases, with 13 bases between. Looked up from germline, CDR1 is SNHLY and CDR2 is FYNNEI. The CDR3 region is CASSDRAPINSPLHF. The CDR3 nucleotides read TGTGCCAGCAGTGACAGGGCCCCGATCAATTCACCCCTCCACTTT. Full variable domain (rest looked up from reference TRBV2 and TRBJ1-6): EPEVTQTPSHQVTQMGQEVILRCVPISNHLYFYWYRQILGQKVEFLVSFYNNEISEKSEIFDDQFSVERPDGSNFTLKIRSTKLEDSAMYFCASSDRAPINSPLHFGNGTRLTVT.

V and J are TRBV4-2 and TRBJ2-6, with D maybe TRBD1 (5 bases). The CDR3 spans 17 residues. Trimming shortened V by 2 bases and J by 3 bases, and 14 bases separated the two germline ends. Germline V gene sequence: CDR1 LGHNA, CDR2 YNFKEQ. The CDR3 DNA is TGTGCCAGCAGCCAAACTACAGGACGTGGTGGGGCCAACGTCCTGACTTTC. Translation: CASSQTTGRGGANVLTF.

The chain couples TRBV28 to TRBJ2-7; TRBD1 aligns across 10 bases. The V gene end was trimmed by 3 bases and the J gene end by 5 bases; junction bases not matched to a gene: 19. The CDR3 is 19 amino acids. The germline CDR1 and CDR2 sequences are MDHEN and SYDVKM. In DNA, the CDR3 is TGTGCCAGCAGTTTCCTCTTTAATCGACGGGACAGGGGAAGGAACGAGCAGTACTTC. The encoded protein is CASSFLFNRRDRGRNEQYF.